A single sample is the source of the 20 T cell receptor beta chains below, sequenced in a study of blood T cell repertoires in COVID-19. The method was immunoSEQ multiplex PCR; TCRdb's version includes in-frame clones alone and lacks a portion of them. Among about 220,000 clones listed, about 88% were seen once. Sequencing used peripheral blood. The receptors come from a man aged 40-49 years with active or convalescent COVID-19.

V usage is TRBV27 and J usage is TRBJ2-7; 13 nucleotides line up with TRBD2. The germline gives CDR1 MNHEY, CDR2 SMNVEV (reference sequence). The CDR3 length is 16 residues. Trimming cost V 4 bases and J 7 bases; bases outside gene matches: 10. The CDR3 sequence is CASSSKGLAGELEQYF. The CDR3 DNA sequence: TGTGCCAGCAGTTCCAAAGGACTAGCGGGAGAGCTAGAGCAGTACTTC.

V is TRBV2 and J is TRBJ2-3; 9 bases fit TRBD1. With V trimmed by 7 bases and J by 6 bases, 11 bases remained unmatched. Germline V CDR1 and CDR2: SNHLY, FYNNEI. This CDR3 spans 15 amino acids. CDR3 protein: CASTQTGGMVDTQYF. The CDR3 coding sequence is TGTGCCAGCACCCAGACAGGGGGAATGGTGGATACGCAGTATTTT. Full variable domain (outside the CDR3, taken from reference TRBV2 and TRBJ2-3): EPEVTQTPSHQVTQMGQEVILRCVPISNHLYFYWYRQILGQKVEFLVSFYNNEISEKSEIFDDQFSVERPDGSNFTLKIRSTKLEDSAMYFCASTQTGGMVDTQYFGPGTRLTVL.

This clone was observed a single time. The gene calls are TRBV2 and TRBJ1-2; D is possibly TRBD1 (6 bases). This CDR3 region has 13 residues. Germline V gives CDR1 SNHLY, CDR2 FYNNEI. V dropped 6 bases and J dropped 4 bases, with 12 bases sitting between them. The CDR3 region is CASRIGQSYGYTF. For the CDR3, the DNA is TGTGCCAGCAGAATTGGACAGTCCTATGGCTACACCTTC.

This clone came up a few times. The chain combines TRBV7-6 with TRBJ1-1, with 9 bases identical to TRBD1. CDR1 and CDR2 (germline): SGHVS, FNYEAQ. The CDR3 is 16 amino acids. V was pared by 2 bases and J by 1 base, with 5 bases of the junction left unmatched. The chain's CDR3 is CASSLTGGEGNTEAFF. CDR3 sequence (DNA): TGTGCCAGCAGCTTAACAGGGGGCGAAGGGAACACTGAAGCTTTCTTT.

In this sample, this clone turned up once. The V and J genes are TRBV9 and TRBJ1-6; D gene unclear. The CDR3 is 12 amino acids. V gave up 3 bases and J gave up 10 bases, with 8 bases separating them. Germline V gene data show CDR1 as SGDLS and CDR2 as YYNGEE. Here the CDR3 reads CASSGRESPLHF. The DNA for the CDR3 is TGTGCCAGCAGCGGTCGGGAATCACCCCTCCACTTT.

V and J are TRBV27 and TRBJ1-1; 7 bases are a match to TRBD1. CDR3 length: 14 residues. The V gene end was trimmed by 6 bases and the J gene end by 2 bases; junction bases not matched to a gene: 6. Germline CDR1 MNHEY, CDR2 SMNVEV (reference sequence). Here the CDR3 reads CASSKGDRNTEAFF. DNA for the CDR3: TGTGCCAGCAGCAAGGGGGACAGAAACACTGAAGCTTTCTTT.

The chain carries TRBV28 and TRBJ1-4; D unclear. The V end was cut by 3 bases, the J end by 6 bases, with 8 bases between. The CDR3 has 13 amino acids. The V gene's germline CDR1 is MDHEN and CDR2 SYDVKM. The CDR3 spells CASSLSQDEKLFF. The CDR3 DNA sequence: TGTGCCAGCAGTTTGTCGCAGGATGAAAAACTGTTTTTT.

CDR3 amino acids: CASTLGGVQGYNEQFF. The CDR3 region has the DNA TGCGCCAGCACCCTGGGTGGGGTGCAGGGTTACAATGAGCAGTTCTTC. This rearrangement joins TRBV5-1 to TRBJ2-1; D is perhaps TRBD1 (5 bases). Looked up from germline, CDR1 is SGHRS and CDR2 is YFSETQ. V was pared by 6 bases and J by 4 bases, with 20 bases between. This CDR3 spans 16 amino acids.

As for this clone: Other DNA sequences within the sample encode an identical CDR3. The chain carries TRBV6-5 and TRBJ1-1; 10 nucleotides agree with TRBD1. With V trimmed by 7 bases and J by 4 bases, 6 bases remained unmatched. CDR3 size: 14 residues. Germline CDR1 is MNHEY and CDR2 is SVGAGI. Here the CDR3 DNA reads TGTGCCAGCACTTGGGACAGGGGAGGCACTGAAGCTTTCTTT. It translates to CASTWDRGGTEAFF.

This chain connects TRBV6-6 to TRBJ2-3; no clear D. Germline V gene lookup returns CDR1 MNHNY and CDR2 SVGAGI (reference sequence). Trimming pared 2 bases from V and 2 bases from J, leaving 5 bases between. CDR3 length equals 13 residues. In DNA, the CDR3 is TGTGCCAGCAGTTACAGCCCCACAGATACGCAGTATTTT. This sequence encodes CASSYSPTDTQYF.

This clone was observed a handful of times. V is TRBV15 and J is TRBJ2-1; D gene ambiguous. CDR1 LNHNV and CDR2 YYDKDF come from the germline V gene (reference sequence). V shed 5 bases and J shed 3 bases, with 14 bases lying between them. There are 15 residues in the CDR3. CDR3 bases: TGTGCCACCAGCCCCAGCGAACTGGGCTACAATGAGCAGTTCTTC. It is translated as CATSPSELGYNEQFF.

The chain employs TRBV5-1 and TRBJ1-4; the D gene is possibly TRBD1 (5 bases). The CDR3 runs to 15 residues. Trimming pared 5 bases from V and 6 bases from J, leaving 17 bases between. Germline loops: CDR1 SGHRS, CDR2 YFSETQ. CDR3: CASSGRAGGYEKLFF. The CDR3 region has the DNA TGCGCCAGCAGTGGGAGGGCTGGGGGTTATGAAAAACTGTTTTTT.

This chain uses TRBV30 with TRBJ2-7; TRBD1 agrees at 9 bases. This CDR3 is 13 amino acids long. V gave up 3 bases and J gave up 4 bases; unmatched junction bases: 4. In germline, CDR1 is GTSNPN, CDR2 SVGIG (reference sequence). The CDR3 is CAWRDRGRYEQYF. In DNA form, the CDR3 reads TGTGCCTGGAGGGACAGGGGTAGGTACGAGCAGTACTTC.

The J gene is TRBJ1-3, the V gene TRBV18; perhaps TRBD1 as D (6 bases). Deletions cut 0 bases from V and 0 bases from J, with 6 bases between. Per the germline V gene, CDR1 is KGHSH and CDR2 is LQKENI. The CDR3 has 15 amino acids. The DNA for the CDR3 is TGTGCCAGCTCACCACCGACAGGCTCTGGAAACACCATATATTTT. Translating gives CASSPPTGSGNTIYF.

The rearrangement joins TRBV11-2 to TRBJ2-1; 10 nucleotides match TRBD2. Germline V gene sequence: CDR1 SGHAT, CDR2 FQNNGV. The CDR3 runs to 16 residues. After removal of 0 bases from V and 5 bases from J, the junction contained 4 bases not matched to a gene. CDR3 nucleotide sequence: TGTGCCAGCAGCTTAGAAGCTAGCGGGGGCCACAATGAGCAGTTCTTC. Its translation is CASSLEASGGHNEQFF.

The chain recombines TRBV10-2 with TRBJ1-4, with D unresolved. V lost 1 base, J lost 6 bases, and 18 bases lay in between. The V gene's germline CDR1 is WSHSY and CDR2 SAAADI. The CDR3 is made up of 17 amino acids. The CDR3: CASSELTINGGHEKLFF. CDR3 coding DNA: TGCGCCAGCAGTGAGTTGACCATTAATGGAGGTCATGAAAAACTGTTTTTT.

As for this clone: The sample contains more than one DNA sequence encoding this CDR3. The chain employs TRBV27 and TRBJ1-1; D remains unclear. Trimming stripped 2 bases from V and 4 bases from J, with 8 bases between. Germline CDR1 MNHEY, CDR2 SMNVEV (reference sequence). The CDR3 consists of 13 residues. The DNA for the CDR3 is TGTGCCAGCAGTTTAATCCGGGGCACTGAAGCTTTCTTT. Amino acids: CASSLIRGTEAFF.

The rearrangement joins TRBV3-1 (or the pseudogene TRBV3-2) to TRBJ2-5; 11 nucleotides agree with TRBD1. This CDR3 comprises 16 residues. Germline V lookup: CDR1 LGHDT, CDR2 YNNKEL (reference sequence). J gave up 5 bases and V 5 bases, and 10 bases lay outside the gene matches. CDR3 sequence: CASSGQDRGRGETQYF. Here the CDR3 DNA reads TGTGCCAGCAGCGGGCAGGACAGGGGGCGCGGGGAGACCCAGTACTTC.

This chain joins TRBV9 and TRBJ2-7; TRBD2 is a possible D gene (6 bases). This CDR3 is built from 14 residues. V shed 3 bases and J shed 2 bases, with 12 bases lying between them. Germline assignment: CDR1 SGDLS and CDR2 YYNGEE. This chain's CDR3 is CASSEGLTTYEQYF. The CDR3 nucleotides are TGTGCCAGCAGCGAGGGACTCACAACCTACGAGCAGTACTTC.

The chain couples TRBV19 to TRBJ2-3; 7 bases match TRBD1. This CDR3 comprises 17 residues. Losses at the gene ends were 2 bases for V and 3 bases for J; bases not matched to a gene: 11. CDR1 is LNHDA, CDR2 SQIVND, per germline (reference sequence). The CDR3 DNA reads TGTGCCAGTAGTATATTCTCCGGGACAGCCGCTACAGATACGCAGTATTTT. It encodes CASSIFSGTAATDTQYF.